These 12 T cell receptor beta chains originate from one sample sequenced in a study of Graves' ophthalmopathy and Graves' hyperthyroidism. The study amplified TCR beta CDR3 regions using RNA transcripts. The first round was an RT-PCR with HTBI primers, and the second round was a multiplex PCR. In TCRdb, the multiplex PCR reads were re-called with MiXCR into one record per CDR3 protein. The repertoire holds almost 750,000 distinct CDR3 sequences, with roughly 40% as singletons. Sample: peripheral blood. The receptors shown here come from an adult man with Graves' ophthalmopathy.

The chain carries TRBV25-1 and TRBJ2-3; 11 bases are shared with TRBD2. The V gene's germline CDR1 is MGHDK and CDR2 SYGVNS. The ends lost 3 bases at V and 6 bases at J; junction bases unmatched: 11. The CDR3 is made up of 17 amino acids. The CDR3 DNA follows: TGTGCCAGCAGTGATCCTAGCGGGGGGACAGCATCGGATACGCAGTATTTT. This sequence encodes CASSDPSGGTASDTQYF.

In its sample, this clonotype was seen once. Sequence at one end of the junction differs from germline and may be a read error. CDR3: CASSAVGKNTGAFF. The CDR3 nucleotides read TGTGCCAGCAGTGCCGTGGGGAAGAACACTGGAGCTTTCTTT. The J gene is TRBJ1-1, the V gene TRBV2, with D unresolved. The V gene's germline CDR1 is SNHLY and CDR2 FYNNEI. The CDR3 runs 14 residues.

This clonotype was seen more than once but under ten times. CDR3 coding DNA: TGTGCCAGCTTAGTTACATCGACAGGGTCCACTGAAGCTTTCTTT. It specifies CASLVTSTGSTEAFF. The V and J genes are TRBV19 and TRBJ1-1, with 7 positions matching TRBD1. The CDR3 extends over 15 amino acids. Germline assignment: CDR1 LNHDA and CDR2 SQIVND (reference sequence). Germline trimming cut 9 bases from V and 4 bases from J; bases unmatched to any gene: 14. Full variable domain (missing parts from reference TRBV19 and TRBJ1-1): DGGITQSPKYLFRKEGQNVTLSCEQNLNHDAMYWYRQDPGQGLRLIYYSQIVNDFQKGDIAEGYSVSREKKESFPLTVTSAQKNPTAFYLCASLVTSTGSTEAFFGQGTRLTVV.

This clonotype was recorded many times. The J gene is TRBJ2-5, the V gene TRBV20-1; D uncertain. The V end was cut by 5 bases, the J end by 5 bases, with 9 bases between. CDR1 is DFQATT, CDR2 SNEGSKA, per germline (reference sequence). The CDR3 has 11 residues. Here the CDR3 DNA reads TGCAGTGCTGCCGCTAGGGAGACCCAGTACTTC. Its protein product is CSAAARETQYF.

Notes on this clonotype: A much larger clone sits a single nucleotide away, making a read error possible. The V gene is TRBV10-2, the J gene TRBJ2-5; no firm D call. The V gene's germline CDR1 is WSHSY and CDR2 SAAADI. The CDR3 extends over 13 amino acids. CDR3 protein: CASSHTTQGTQYF. The CDR3 DNA sequence: TGTGCCAGCAGCCACACTACGCAAGGGACCCAGTACTTC.

The chain joins TRBV25-1 to TRBJ1-2, with D maybe TRBD1 (5 bases). Germline V CDR1 and CDR2: MGHDK, SYGVNS. V lost 8 bases, J lost 1 base, and 14 bases lay in between. This CDR3 is 14 amino acids long. DNA for the CDR3: TGTGCCAGCGGTTTTGGGCAGGGTAACTATGGCTACACCTTC. This gives the protein CASGFGQGNYGYTF.

This clonotype appeared many times. V is TRBV7-9 and J is TRBJ2-5; 8 bases align to TRBD1. The CDR3 has 13 residues. Germline loops: CDR1 SEHNR, CDR2 FQNEAQ (reference sequence). The V and J ends lost 4 bases and 5 bases, in that order; junction bases with no gene match: 3. In nucleotides, the CDR3 is TGTGCCAGCAGCTCAGGGGGCCGGGAGACCCAGTACTTC. Protein: CASSSGGRETQYF.

The rearrangement joins TRBV2 to TRBJ2-7; D might be TRBD2 (5 bases). CDR3 size: 15 residues. Germline lookup yields CDR1 SNHLY and CDR2 FYNNEI. The V gene lost 5 bases and the J gene lost 2 bases, with 16 bases spanning the gap. The CDR3 nucleotides read TGTGCCAGCAGTTACCACCGGGAAAAGCCCTACGAGCAGTACTTC. Encoded protein: CASSYHREKPYEQYF.

With respect to this clonotype: A clone one base away is much larger, so this may be a read error. The chain recombines TRBV7-9 with TRBJ2-7, with 7 bases fitting TRBD1. The CDR3 is 14 residues long. Germline CDR1 is SEHNR and CDR2 is FQNEAQ (reference sequence). This CDR3 reads CASSAAGTDYKQYF. DNA for the CDR3: TGTGCCAGCAGCGCCGCCGGGACAGACTACAAGCAGTACTTC.

The genes are TRBV7-9 and TRBJ1-4; D ambiguous. The CDR3 is 14 amino acids. The V gene's germline CDR1 is SEHNR and CDR2 FQNEAQ (reference sequence). V lost 0 bases, J lost 4 bases, and 6 bases lay in between. The CDR3 sequence is CASSLAGINEKLFF. The CDR3, as DNA: TGTGCCAGCAGCTTAGCTGGGATTAATGAAAAACTGTTTTTT.

This clonotype was seen many times. The gene calls are TRBV7-9 and TRBJ2-7; 7 positions agree with TRBD1. With V trimmed by 4 bases and J by 2 bases, 5 bases remained unmatched. CDR1 and CDR2 (germline): SEHNR, FQNEAQ (reference sequence). This CDR3 is built from 14 residues. The CDR3 sequence: CASSSLQGAYEQYF. CDR3 coding DNA: TGTGCCAGCAGCTCGCTGCAGGGGGCCTACGAGCAGTACTTC.

The chain employs TRBV25-1 and TRBJ2-5; D may match TRBD1 or TRBD2 (5 bases each). V was shortened by 11 bases and J by 0 bases, with 16 bases between the two germline ends. CDR3 length: 14 amino acids. Germline-derived CDR1 and CDR2 are MGHDK and SYGVNS. CDR3 residues: CAWTTAVYQETQYF. The CDR3 region has the DNA TGTGCCTGGACGACAGCGGTGTACCAAGAGACCCAGTACTTC.